These 9 T cell receptor beta chains came from one sample sequenced in a study of T cells in Graves' hyperthyroidism and ophthalmopathy. Regions amplified from RNA transcripts were the TCR beta CDR3 regions. HTBI primers were employed in a first-round RT-PCR of the TCR CDR3. In TCRdb, the multiplex PCR reads were re-called with MiXCR into one record per CDR3 protein. The sample includes about 700,000 distinct CDR3 sequences, approximately 14% of them seen just once. Material for sequencing was blood. These receptors were collected from a woman aged 18-29 years with Graves' hyperthyroidism.

In its sample, this clonotype was seen a few times. This sequence joins TRBV7-2 and TRBJ2-1; TRBD2 matches at 13 bases. Germline CDR1 and CDR2: SGHTA and FQGNSA. Trimming removed 7 bases from V and 15 bases from J; junction bases left unmatched: 9. The CDR3 length is 13 residues. CDR3 region: CASTHPGTSGTFF. For the CDR3, the DNA is TGTGCCAGCACCCACCCCGGGACTAGCGGGACGTTCTTC.

This clonotype appeared a few times. The chain employs TRBV14 and TRBJ2-3; TRBD2 is a possible D gene (6 bases). The CDR3 is made up of 16 amino acids. Per germline, CDR1 SGHDN and CDR2 FVKESK. The ends were cut back, 4 bases at V and 4 bases at J, with 18 bases in the middle. Here the CDR3 DNA reads TGTGCCAGCAGCCCAAAGCCCCGGGAGAGTGCAGATACGCAGTATTTT. It codes for CASSPKPRESADTQYF.

This sequence joins TRBV20-1 and TRBJ1-5; 10 nucleotides line up with TRBD1. V gave up 2 bases and J gave up 4 bases; unmatched junction bases: 2. This CDR3 has 14 residues. Germline CDR1 DFQATT, CDR2 SNEGSKA (reference sequence). CDR3 amino acids: CSARPGQGNQPQHF. The CDR3 coding sequence is TGCAGTGCTAGACCGGGACAGGGGAATCAGCCCCAGCATTTT.

This clonotype has ten or more counts. The chain couples TRBV9 to TRBJ2-1; 7 bases are a match to TRBD2. CDR1 and CDR2 from the germline V gene are SGDLS and YYNGEE. CDR3 length: 16 residues. V was clipped by 1 base and J by 4 bases; unmatched bases: 8. CDR3 sequence: CASSVSRGSSYNEQFF. Here the CDR3 DNA reads TGTGCCAGCAGCGTAAGTCGCGGGAGTAGTTACAATGAGCAGTTCTTC.

The chain combines TRBV20-1 with TRBJ2-5; 14 bases fit TRBD2. The CDR3 is made up of 18 amino acids. The V gene end was trimmed by 1 base and the J gene end by 4 bases; junction bases not matched to a gene: 11. Germline V gene data show CDR1 as DFQATT and CDR2 as SNEGSKA (reference sequence). Here the CDR3 DNA reads TGCAGTGCTAGAGCGGAGGAGACTAGCGGGAGGGCCACAGAGACCCAGTACTTC. Residues: CSARAEETSGRATETQYF.

This clonotype was counted between two and nine times. For the CDR3, the DNA is TGCAGTGCCAAAGGGACGGACTTCTCCTACGAGCAGTACTTC. Translating it yields CSAKGTDFSYEQYF. This rearrangement joins TRBV20-1 to TRBJ2-7; D possibly uses TRBD1 or TRBD2 (5 bases each). The CDR3 length is 14 residues. Trimming left V 6 bases short and J 0 bases short, with 15 bases between. Germline V gene data show CDR1 as DFQATT and CDR2 as SNEGSKA (reference sequence).

CDR3 protein: CSARDDGAPLPYEQYF. DNA for the CDR3: TGCAGTGCTAGAGACGACGGGGCCCCGCTCCCCTACGAGCAGTACTTC. The chain combines TRBV20-1 with TRBJ2-7; D is possibly TRBD1 or TRBD2 (5 bases each). Trimming took off 0 bases at V and 2 bases at J, with 17 bases between the two ends. Germline V gives CDR1 DFQATT, CDR2 SNEGSKA (reference sequence). The CDR3 spans 16 residues.

This chain joins TRBV28 and TRBJ2-7; D is possibly TRBD2 (6 bases). V was shortened by 7 bases and J by 3 bases, with 10 bases between the two germline ends. Germline V gene sequence: CDR1 MDHEN, CDR2 SYDVKM. CDR3 length: 12 residues. Here the CDR3 reads CASTGDFYEQYF. CDR3 DNA: TGTGCCAGCACCGGGGACTTCTACGAGCAGTACTTC.

This clonotype was found a few times. The V and J genes are TRBV27 and TRBJ2-7; 13 bases map to TRBD2. This CDR3 has 18 amino acids. Trimming at V came to 6 bases and at J to 0 bases, leaving 11 bases not matched to a gene. The germline CDR1 and CDR2 sequences are MNHEY and SMNVEV (reference sequence). The CDR3 loop reads CASRAGTSGTYDSYEQYF. Here the CDR3 DNA reads TGTGCCAGCAGAGCCGGGACTAGCGGGACGTATGACTCCTACGAGCAGTACTTC.